A selection of T cell receptor beta chains follows, all from one sample in a study of control samples from healthy donors and cancer patients. Profiling relied on immunoSEQ multiplex PCR, and the TCRdb table lists in-frame clones only, not all of them. The sample consists of 150,000 to 200,000 clones, nearly 90% of them appearing once. What was sequenced was blood. The receptors derive from a woman in her 50s in good health. The CDR3 runs from the conserved cysteine through the conserved F or W. D genes are given only for firm matches. A clone size is listed for some rows: how often the clone was seen (once, few, many), or a class if it is expanded.

CDR3aa | CDR3nt | j_gene | d_gene | abundance | v_gene
CASSYQRGDEKLFF | TGTGCCAGCAGCTACCAACGGGGGGATGAAAAACTGTTTTTT | TRBJ1-4 | - | - | TRBV5-4
CASSQGRVARETQYF | TGTGCCAGCAGCCAAGGCCGAGTAGCGCGAGAGACCCAGTACTTC | TRBJ2-5 | - | - | TRBV3-1/TRBV3-2
CASSLSPVSYEQYF | TGTGCCAGCAGTTTATCACCAGTATCCTACGAGCAGTACTTC | TRBJ2-7 | - | once | TRBV27
CASTGTLQETQYF | TGTGCCAGCACCGGGACTCTTCAAGAGACCCAGTACTTC | TRBJ2-5 | - | - | TRBV2
CASSPTGLTANEKLFF | TGTGCCAGCTCACCGACAGGGTTAACGGCTAATGAAAAACTGTTTTTT | TRBJ1-4 | TRBD1 | - | TRBV18
CASSVGDSGGVGETQYF | TGTGCCAGCAGCGTAGGTGATAGCGGGGGGGTGGGTGAGACCCAGTACTTC | TRBJ2-5 | TRBD2 | once | TRBV9
CASSQASHEQYF | TGTGCCAGCAGCCAAGCGTCCCACGAGCAGTACTTC | TRBJ2-7 | - | once | TRBV3-1/TRBV3-2
CATSRRRQVSGNTIYF | TGTGCCACCAGCAGACGAAGACAGGTCTCTGGAAACACCATATATTTT | TRBJ1-3 | - | few | TRBV15
CASSQTGVIAGELFF | TGTGCCAGCAGTCAGACAGGGGTGATCGCCGGGGAGCTGTTTTTT | TRBJ2-2 | TRBD1 | - | TRBV27
CASSSPGQNYYGYTF | TGTGCCAGTAGTAGTCCGGGACAAAACTACTATGGCTACACCTTC | TRBJ1-2 | - | - | TRBV19
CASSPSWSEKLFF | TGTGCCAGCAGCCCATCTTGGAGCGAAAAACTGTTTTTT | TRBJ1-4 | - | - | TRBV9
CASSHGGQGTYEQYF | TGTGCCAGCAGCCATGGGGGACAGGGGACCTACGAGCAGTACTTC | TRBJ2-7 | TRBD1 | - | TRBV14
CASSLGGFTDTQYF | TGCGCCAGCAGCTTGGGGGGGTTCACAGATACGCAGTATTTT | TRBJ2-3 | - | once | TRBV5-1
CASSPFGVTGNTIYF | TGTGCCAGCAGCCCTTTTGGAGTGACGGGAAACACCATATATTTT | TRBJ1-3 | - | - | TRBV3-1/TRBV3-2
CASGSTRTERTYEQYF | TGTGCCAGCGGTTCCACTCGGACAGAGAGAACCTACGAGCAGTACTTC | TRBJ2-7 | - | - | TRBV27
CASSRAGTGYNEQFF | TGTGCCAGCAGTAGGGCCGGGACAGGTTACAATGAGCAGTTCTTC | TRBJ2-1 | TRBD1 | - | TRBV7-2
CASSLRAANEQFF | TGTGCCAGCAGCTTAAGGGCGGCGAATGAGCAGTTCTTC | TRBJ2-1 | - | - | TRBV7-3
CASSATSGRGGEQFF | TGTGCCAGCAGTGCGACTAGCGGGAGGGGCGGTGAGCAGTTCTTC | TRBJ2-1 | TRBD2 | - | TRBV25-1
CASHAGLNTEAFF | TGTGCCAGCCACGCAGGTTTAAACACTGAAGCTTTCTTT | TRBJ1-1 | - | once | TRBV28
CATSDSGTAYEQYF | TGTGCCACCAGTGATTCCGGGACAGCCTACGAGCAGTACTTC | TRBJ2-7 | TRBD1 | - | TRBV24-1
CASSIGAGVYEQYF | TGTGCCAGTAGTATTGGGGCGGGTGTTTACGAGCAGTACTTC | TRBJ2-7 | - | - | TRBV19
CASITGGEATCFYSPLHF | TGTGCCAGCATCACAGGGGGGGAGGCTACCTGCTTTTACTCACCCCTCCACTTT | TRBJ1-6 | - | - | TRBV21-1
CATSDLSGGAGTGYTF | TGTGCCACCAGCGATTTATCTGGGGGGGCTGGGACTGGCTACACCTTC | TRBJ1-2 | - | - | TRBV15
CASSLTGGGETQYF | TGTGCCAGCAGTTTGACGGGCGGCGGGGAGACCCAGTACTTC | TRBJ2-5 | - | - | TRBV6-2/TRBV6-3
CASSSGQGTTGELFF | TGTGCCAGCTCATCCGGACAGGGGACCACCGGGGAGCTGTTTTTT | TRBJ2-2 | TRBD1 | few | TRBV19
CASSLGTGKSYEQYF | TGTGCCAGCAGCTTGGGGACAGGGAAGTCCTACGAGCAGTACTTC | TRBJ2-7 | TRBD1 | - | TRBV11-2
CASSELGLAGGSTDTQYF | TGTGCCAGCAGCGAACTCGGACTAGCGGGAGGTAGCACAGATACGCAGTATTTT | TRBJ2-3 | TRBD2 | few | TRBV9
CASSPGTSGGREQFF | TGTGCCAGCAGCCCGGGGACTAGCGGGGGACGTGAGCAGTTCTTC | TRBJ2-1 | TRBD2 | - | TRBV7-2
CASSLVAGVGDTQYF | TGTGCCAGCAGCTTAGTAGCGGGGGTGGGAGATACGCAGTATTTT | TRBJ2-3 | TRBD2 | - | TRBV7-2
CASSVGAGSSPLHF | TGTGCCAGCAGCGTAGGGGCAGGGAGTTCACCCCTCCACTTT | TRBJ1-6 | - | - | TRBV9
CASSPRLQETQYF | TGTGCCAGCTCACCACGGTTACAAGAGACCCAGTACTTC | TRBJ2-5 | - | - | TRBV18
CASSVTGNYYNEQFF | TGTGCCAGCAGTGTGACCGGGAATTACTACAATGAGCAGTTCTTC | TRBJ2-1 | - | - | TRBV6-4
CASSQDGDRHPVLSEQYF | TGTGCCAGCAGCCAAGATGGAGACAGGCACCCAGTACTTAGCGAGCAGTACTTC | TRBJ2-7 | - | - | TRBV14
CASRGEQRGRGRPGSGTQYF | TGTGCCAGCAGGGGGGAGCAAAGAGGAAGGGGGCGGCCCGGTTCGGGTACGCAGTATTTT | TRBJ2-3 | - | - | TRBV21-1
CASSLASRVNEQFF | TGTGCCAGCAGCTTAGCGAGCAGGGTCAATGAGCAGTTCTTC | TRBJ2-1 | - | - | TRBV7-2
CASLGSSYEQYF | TGTGCCAGCCTTGGGAGCTCCTACGAGCAGTACTTC | TRBJ2-7 | - | - | TRBV6-5
CASSRNLASGTGELFF | TGCGCCAGCAGCCGAAATCTAGCGTCAGGCACCGGGGAGCTGTTTTTT | TRBJ2-2 | - | - | TRBV4-3
CASSFQGANTGELFF | TGCGCCAGCAGCTTTCAGGGGGCGAACACCGGGGAGCTGTTTTTT | TRBJ2-2 | TRBD1 | - | TRBV5-1
CASSFLGKQETQYF | TGTGCTAGCAGCTTTCTAGGCAAACAAGAGACCCAGTACTTC | TRBJ2-5 | - | - | TRBV7-7
CASSQPGGHSNQPQHF | TGTGCCAGCAGTCAACCAGGGGGACACAGCAATCAGCCCCAGCATTTT | TRBJ1-5 | TRBD1 | - | TRBV6-2/TRBV6-3
CASSLNGGQGPGELFF | TGTGCCAGCAGCTTGAATGGCGGACAGGGGCCCGGGGAGCTGTTTTTT | TRBJ2-2 | TRBD1 | - | TRBV7-2
CASSSRQGPYEQYF | TGTGCCAGCAGCTCACGACAGGGTCCCTACGAGCAGTACTTC | TRBJ2-7 | TRBD1 | few | TRBV4-2
CASSELVLDTQYF | TGTGCCAGCAGTGAACTAGTCTTAGATACGCAGTATTTT | TRBJ2-3 | - | - | TRBV6-1
CASSPGLAVYEQYF | TGTGCCAGCAGCCCGGGACTAGCGGTTTACGAGCAGTACTTC | TRBJ2-7 | TRBD2 | - | TRBV28
CASSLVGSTSHF | TGTGCCAGCAGCTTAGTTGGGTCTACCTCACATTTT | TRBJ2-3 | - | - | TRBV7-9
CASQTSGQAGDTQYF | TGTGCCAGCCAGACGAGCGGTCAAGCGGGGGATACGCAGTATTTT | TRBJ2-3 | TRBD2 | - | TRBV19